The 19 T cell receptor beta chains given below trace back to one sample, sequenced in a study of somatic mutations in cytotoxic T cells in rheumatoid arthritis. Method: immunoSEQ multiplex PCR; TCRdb's copy keeps in-frame clones and lacks some. The data show some 7,000 clones, 80% to 90% seen once. The source material was CD8+ T cells sorted from blood. The receptors were sampled from a woman in her sixties or seventies with rheumatoid arthritis.

The chain combines TRBV11-2 with TRBJ2-7; 7 bases are a match to TRBD2. Germline-derived CDR1 and CDR2 are SGHAT and FQNNGV. This CDR3 is 15 amino acids long. J gave up 6 bases and V 6 bases, and 14 bases lay outside the gene matches. Here the CDR3 reads CASSPRPGGDAEQYF. CDR3 nucleotide sequence: TGTGCCAGCAGTCCGAGGCCGGGAGGCGACGCCGAGCAGTACTTC. Supplemented by reference TRBV11-2 and TRBJ2-7, the full variable domain reads EAGVAQSPRYKIIEKRQSVAFWCNPISGHATLYWYQQILGQGPKLLIQFQNNGVVDDSQLPKDRFSAERLKGVDSTLKIQPAKLEDSAVYLCASSPRPGGDAEQYFGPGTRLTVT.

V usage is TRBV5-6 and J usage is TRBJ2-7; 9 bases fit TRBD1. The CDR3 is made up of 14 amino acids. Germline V gives CDR1 SGHDT, CDR2 YYEEEE. Trimming at V came to 2 bases and at J to 1 base, leaving 1 base not matched to a gene. The CDR3 nucleotides are TGTGCCAGCAGCTTTGGGACAGGGTCCTACGAGCAGTACTTC. It is translated as CASSFGTGSYEQYF.

The chain recombines TRBV7-9 with TRBJ2-2; 7 nucleotides match TRBD2. Germline assignment: CDR1 SEHNR and CDR2 FQNEAQ (reference sequence). V shed 10 bases, J shed 6 bases, and the junction held 8 bases outside the gene matches. This CDR3 contains 13 residues. CDR3 residues: CATDTSVAGELFF. The DNA for the CDR3 is TGTGCCACCGACACTAGCGTCGCCGGGGAGCTGTTTTTT.

This chain uses TRBV7-8 with TRBJ1-1, with TRBD1 as a possible D gene (5 bases). The CDR3 consists of 13 residues. Per the germline V gene, CDR1 is SGHVS and CDR2 is FQNEAQ. The ends were cut back, 3 bases at V and 5 bases at J, with 10 bases in the middle. CDR3 in DNA: TGTGCCAGCAGCTTTGGGGGGACGACTGAAGCTTTCTTT. Translated, it gives CASSFGGTTEAFF.

The rearrangement uses TRBV6-5 and TRBJ2-5; 8 bases map to TRBD2. Trimming cost V 7 bases and J 4 bases; bases outside gene matches: 5. CDR3 length equals 13 residues. CDR1 is MNHEY and CDR2 is SVGAGI in the germline V gene. CDR3 protein: CASNREGVETQYF. As DNA, the CDR3 is TGTGCCAGCAACCGGGAGGGCGTAGAGACCCAGTACTTC.

This clone was counted a single time. The chain uses TRBV11-3 and TRBJ2-7, with TRBD2 identical over 8 bases. Losses at the gene ends were 4 bases for V and 3 bases for J; bases not matched to a gene: 14. The CDR3 consists of 17 residues. Germline V lookup: CDR1 SGHNT, CDR2 YENEEA. The CDR3 coding sequence is TGTGCCAGCAGCTCGGGGTTGTGGACTAGCATATTCTACGAGCAGTACTTC. Encoded protein: CASSSGLWTSIFYEQYF.

This chain uses TRBV7-8 with TRBJ2-3; TRBD2 agrees at 11 bases. Germline-derived CDR1 and CDR2 are SGHVS and FQNEAQ. V shed 5 bases, J shed 1 base, and the junction held 2 bases outside the gene matches. The CDR3 has 15 amino acids. CDR3: CASSVLAGGTDTQYF. In DNA, the CDR3 is TGTGCCAGCAGCGTACTAGCGGGGGGCACAGATACGCAGTATTTT.

V usage is TRBV6-5 and J usage is TRBJ2-3; 7 positions match TRBD1. V lost 0 bases and J lost 4; bases outside the gene matches: 1. This CDR3 spans 14 amino acids. Per germline, CDR1 MNHEY and CDR2 SVGAGI. CDR3 coding DNA: TGTGCCAGCAGTTACTCGACAGGGTCAGATACGCAGTATTTT. The encoded protein is CASSYSTGSDTQYF.

The chain employs TRBV13 and TRBJ2-7; D might be TRBD1 (5 bases). V lost 0 bases and J lost 1, with 16 bases in between. Germline V CDR1 and CDR2: PRHDT, FYEKMQ (reference sequence). The CDR3 is 17 amino acids. In nucleotides, the CDR3 is TGTGCCAGCAGCTTAGGCCTGGGGCAGCGATTATCCTACGAGCAGTACTTC. Its protein product is CASSLGLGQRLSYEQYF.

The genes are TRBV19 and TRBJ2-7; D possibly corresponds to TRBD2 (5 bases). This CDR3 contains 13 residues. Trimming removed 6 bases from V and 0 bases from J, with 9 bases in between. CDR1 and CDR2 from the germline V gene are LNHDA and SQIVND (reference sequence). This chain's CDR3 is CASSAGDSYEQYF. The CDR3 DNA is TGTGCCAGTAGCGCGGGCGACTCCTACGAGCAGTACTTC.

This chain links TRBV9 with TRBJ2-5, with 8 bases identical to TRBD2. Germline lookup yields CDR1 SGDLS and CDR2 YYNGEE. V dropped 4 bases and J dropped 6; count of bases not matched to a gene: 11. This CDR3 has 15 residues. DNA for the CDR3: TGTGCCAGCAGCTCCGGACTAGCCGGCGGTCAGACCCAGTACTTC. Amino acids: CASSSGLAGGQTQYF.

V and J are TRBV19 and TRBJ2-5; weak D call: TRBD1 (6 bases). Trimming took off 7 bases at V and 2 bases at J, with 8 bases between the two ends. The CDR3 contains 12 residues. Germline CDR1 and CDR2: LNHDA and SQIVND (reference sequence). The DNA of the CDR3 is TGTGCCAGTAAGGGGGAACAAGAGACCCAGTACTTC. It encodes CASKGEQETQYF.

This clone was counted a single time. This rearrangement joins TRBV5-4 to TRBJ2-7; 11 nucleotides line up with TRBD1. CDR1 is SGHNT and CDR2 is YYREEE in the germline V gene (reference sequence). Trimming at V came to 1 base and at J to 5 bases, leaving 2 bases not matched to a gene. The CDR3 is 14 residues long. Here the CDR3 reads CASSLLGQGDEQYF. CDR3 sequence (DNA): TGTGCCAGCAGCTTGTTGGGACAGGGGGACGAGCAGTACTTC. The variable domain in full, with the rest retrieved from reference TRBV5-4 and TRBJ2-7, is ETGVTQSPTHLIKTRGQQVTLRCSSQSGHNTVSWYQQALGQGPQFIFQYYREEENGRGNFPPRFSGLQFPNYSSELNVNALELDDSALYLCASSLLGQGDEQYFGPGTRLTVT.

The chain combines TRBV9 with TRBJ2-1, with TRBD2 matching 10 bases. Per the germline V gene, CDR1 is SGDLS and CDR2 is YYNGEE. Trimming cost V 5 bases and J 9 bases; bases outside gene matches: 8. The CDR3 length is 14 residues. CDR3 DNA sequence: TGTGCCAGCAGAGGTAGCGGGGGGCAGAGTGAGCAGTTCTTC. This gives the protein CASRGSGGQSEQFF. The entire variable domain, with the rest obtained from reference TRBV9 and TRBJ2-1, is as follows: DSGVTQTPKHLITATGQRVTLRCSPRSGDLSVYWYQQSLDQGLQFLIQYYNGEERAKGNILERFSAQQFPDLHSELNLSSLELGDSALYFCASRGSGGQSEQFFGPGTRLTVL.

This clone was seen once. A read error may account for a junction end that differs from germline. The chain carries TRBV7-7 and TRBJ2-1; TRBD2 might be the D (5 bases). CDR1 SSHAT and CDR2 FNYEAQ come from the germline V gene (reference sequence). The CDR3 sequence is 13 residues long. The CDR3 region is CASSLEYGGEQFF. The CDR3 DNA is TGTGCTAGCAGCTTAGAATACGGAGGTGAGCAGTTCTTC.

This sequence joins TRBV6-5 and TRBJ2-1; TRBD2 is a possible D gene (5 bases). V was pared by 2 bases and J by 4 bases, with 15 bases between. In germline, CDR1 is MNHEY, CDR2 SVGAGI. CDR3 length equals 16 residues. Here the CDR3 reads CASSYESGSPYNEQFF. Here the CDR3 DNA reads TGTGCCAGCAGTTACGAGTCGGGATCTCCGTACAATGAGCAGTTCTTC.

The chain joins TRBV9 to TRBJ2-3, with 8 bases lining up with TRBD2. This CDR3 is 15 amino acids long. The junction had 1 base not matched to a gene; V was cut back by 0 bases and J by 1 base. Germline V gives CDR1 SGDLS, CDR2 YYNGEE. CDR3 amino acids: CASSVAGGGTDTQYF. The CDR3 nucleotides are TGTGCCAGCAGCGTAGCGGGAGGGGGCACAGATACGCAGTATTTT.

The V and J genes are TRBV2 and TRBJ2-7; TRBD2 is a possible D gene (6 bases). The CDR3 spans 14 residues. Germline lookup yields CDR1 SNHLY and CDR2 FYNNEI. V gave up 4 bases and J gave up 1 base, with 11 bases separating them. CDR3 region: CASSAGARSYEQYF. The CDR3 DNA reads as TGTGCCAGCAGTGCGGGAGCCCGATCCTACGAGCAGTACTTC. The full variable domain, in which reference TRBV2 and TRBJ2-7 provide the parts outside the CDR3, is EPEVTQTPSHQVTQMGQEVILRCVPISNHLYFYWYRQILGQKVEFLVSFYNNEISEKSEIFDDQFSVERPDGSNFTLKIRSTKLEDSAMYFCASSAGARSYEQYFGPGTRLTVT.

The J gene is TRBJ2-4, the V gene TRBV13, with a possible D match to TRBD2 (5 bases). Per the germline V gene, CDR1 is PRHDT and CDR2 is FYEKMQ (reference sequence). Trimming removed 0 bases from V and 0 bases from J, with 9 bases in between. The CDR3 is 16 residues long. CDR3 sequence (DNA): TGTGCCAGCAGCTTAGGCGGGGTCTTAGCCAAAAACATTCAGTACTTC. Amino acids: CASSLGGVLAKNIQYF.